The TCR beta chain described here comes from a study of blood T cells in healthy people across ages. V lost 2 bases, J lost 5 bases, and 8 bases stayed unmatched. The CDR3 covers 16 residues. Germline CDR1 MNHEY, CDR2 SVGEGT. This clonotype was recorded a few times. What it recognizes is unknown. Russia was home to the donors, healthy Caucasian individuals aged roughly 6 to 90. Donors gave around 9.8 milliliters of peripheral blood apiece. Extraction of total RNA produced a minimum of 5 micrograms from each sample. Study-wide points: When set beside aged donors, long-lived donors presented more naive CD4+ cells and higher diversity.

The authors ran a second PCR of 7 to 11 cycles using a sample-barcoded 5' primer and a J-beta primer mix. One entry per CDR3 protein, called by TCRdb with MiXCR from the 5' RACE reads. In the table there are about 670,000 distinct CDR3 sequences, around two fifths of which are singletons. This chain links TRBV6-2 or TRBV6-3 with TRBJ2-1, with 8 bases aligning to TRBD1. The sequencing input was blood. This clonotype was sampled from an elderly man in good health. The CDR3, as DNA: TGTGCCAGCAGTTACGGTCGGGACAGGCTCAACAATGAGCAGTTCTTC. The encoded protein is CASSYGRDRLNNEQFF.